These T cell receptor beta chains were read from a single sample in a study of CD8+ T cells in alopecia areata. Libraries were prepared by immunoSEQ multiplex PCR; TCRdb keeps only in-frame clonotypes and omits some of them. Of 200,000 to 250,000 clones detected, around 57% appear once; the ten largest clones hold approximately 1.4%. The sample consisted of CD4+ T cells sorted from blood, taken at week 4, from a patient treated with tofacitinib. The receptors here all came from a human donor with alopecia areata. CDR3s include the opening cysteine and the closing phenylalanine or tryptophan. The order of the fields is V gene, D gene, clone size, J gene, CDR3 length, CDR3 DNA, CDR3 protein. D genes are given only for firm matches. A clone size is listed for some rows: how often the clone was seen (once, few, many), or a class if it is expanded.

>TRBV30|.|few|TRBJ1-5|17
TGTGCCTGGAGTGTAAGGTCCGCGGGTTTTAGCAATCAGCCCCAGCATTTT
CAWSVRSAGFSNQPQHF
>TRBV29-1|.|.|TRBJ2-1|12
TGCAGCGTTGAAACCAGGGTCGATGAGCAGTTCTTC
CSVETRVDEQFF
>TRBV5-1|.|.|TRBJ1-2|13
TGCGCCAGCAGCTTGGAAGTCGGGCCTGGCTACACCTTC
CASSLEVGPGYTF
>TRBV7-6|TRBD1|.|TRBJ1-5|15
TGTGCCAGCAGCCCAGGACAGGGGGGATATCAGCCCCAGCATTTT
CASSPGQGGYQPQHF
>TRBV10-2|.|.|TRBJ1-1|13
TGCGCCAGCAGTGACGGGGAATTAACAGAAGCTTTCTTT
CASSDGELTEAFF
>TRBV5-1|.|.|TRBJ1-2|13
TGCGCCAGCAGCTTAGAAGCAAACTATGGCTACACCTTC
CASSLEANYGYTF
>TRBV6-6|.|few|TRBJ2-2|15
TGTGCCAGCAGTTACGGCGGGCTCGACACCGGGGAGCTGTTTTTT
CASSYGGLDTGELFF
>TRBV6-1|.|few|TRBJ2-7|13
TGTGCCAGTTCGAGACAGGCCTCCGACGAGCAGTACTTC
CASSRQASDEQYF
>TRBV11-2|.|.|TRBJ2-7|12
TGTGCCAGCAGCTTGAGCCCCTACGAGCAGTACTTC
CASSLSPYEQYF
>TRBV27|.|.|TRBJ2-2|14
TGTGCCAGCAGTTTTTTCAGGGGAAGCGGGGAGCTGTTTTTT
CASSFFRGSGELFF
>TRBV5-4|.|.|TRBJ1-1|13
TGTGCCAGCAGCTCCCCCCCACACACTGAAGCTTTCTTT
CASSSPPHTEAFF
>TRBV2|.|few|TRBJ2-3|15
TGTGCCAGCAGTAAGGAAGACCCTAGCACAGATACGCAGTATTTT
CASSKEDPSTDTQYF
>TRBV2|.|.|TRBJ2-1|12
TGTGCCAGCAGTGAAGCCATTAATGAGCAGTTCTTC
CASSEAINEQFF
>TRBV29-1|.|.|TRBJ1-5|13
TGCAGCGTCGGGACCAATAGCAATCAGCCCCAGCATTTT
CSVGTNSNQPQHF
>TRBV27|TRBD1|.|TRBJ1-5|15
TGTGCCAGCAAGGGACAGGCTAATAGCAATCAGCCCCAGCATTTT
CASKGQANSNQPQHF
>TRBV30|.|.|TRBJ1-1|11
TGTGCCTGGAGTGTTGGGGGTGAAGCTTTCTTT
CAWSVGGEAFF
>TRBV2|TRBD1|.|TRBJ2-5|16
TGTGCCAGCAGTGGCCGGGACAGGGGTTTGGGCGAGACCCAGTACTTC
CASSGRDRGLGETQYF
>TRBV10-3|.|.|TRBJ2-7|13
TGTGCCATCAGTGAGTTTAAGGGAAACGAGCAGTACTTC
CAISEFKGNEQYF
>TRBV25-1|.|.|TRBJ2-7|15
TGTGCCAGCAGTGAATCGATCGTCATCGCGAGGGAGCAGTACTTC
CASSESIVIAREQYF
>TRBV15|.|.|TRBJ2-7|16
TGTGCCACCAGCAGTGATTTAACAGGGAGCTCCTACGAGCAGTACTTC
CATSSDLTGSSYEQYF
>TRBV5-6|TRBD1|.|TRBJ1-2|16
TGTGCCAGCACACGGGACAGGGGGCGGATCAACTATGGCTACACCTTC
CASTRDRGRINYGYTF
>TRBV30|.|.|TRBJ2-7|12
TGTGCCTGGAGTAGCGGTACTGACGAGCAGTACTTC
CAWSSGTDEQYF
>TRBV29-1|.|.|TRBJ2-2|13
TGCAGCGCAGAACAGGGAATCGGCGGGGAGCTGTTTTTT
CSAEQGIGGELFF
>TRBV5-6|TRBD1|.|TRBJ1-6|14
TGTGCCAGCAGCCCACAGGGGGTTAGTTCACCCCTCCACTTT
CASSPQGVSSPLHF
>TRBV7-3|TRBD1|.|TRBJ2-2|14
TGTGCCAGCAGCCCTGGACAGGCGACCGGGGAGCTGTTTTTT
CASSPGQATGELFF
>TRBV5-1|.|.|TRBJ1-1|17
TGCGCCAGCAGCTTGAGAGAATCTGGGACATCGAACACTGAAGCTTTCTTT
CASSLRESGTSNTEAFF
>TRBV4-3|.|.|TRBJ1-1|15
TGCGCCAGCAGCCTGAGCGACAGGTGGAGCACTGAAGCTTTCTTT
CASSLSDRWSTEAFF
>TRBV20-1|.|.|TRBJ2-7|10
TGCAGTGCTAGGGGTGAGGAGCAGTACTTC
CSARGEEQYF
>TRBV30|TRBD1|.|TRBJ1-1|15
TGTGCCTGGAGGAGGACAGGGGGACTGAACACTGAAGCTTTCTTT
CAWRRTGGLNTEAFF
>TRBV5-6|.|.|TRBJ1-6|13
TGTGCCAGCAGCTTGACAGCAAGTTCACCCCTCCACTTT
CASSLTASSPLHF
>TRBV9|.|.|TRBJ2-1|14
TGTGCCAGCAGCGTAGAGGCAGGGAGGAATGAGCAGTTCTTC
CASSVEAGRNEQFF
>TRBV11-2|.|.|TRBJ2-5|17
TGTGCCAGCAGCGGTCTTCGAGGACAGACCACTCAAGAGACCCAGTACTTC
CASSGLRGQTTQETQYF
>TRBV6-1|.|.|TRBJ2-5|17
TGTGCCAGCAGTGAAAAGGGAGGGGGGCCCCGCCAAGAGACCCAGTACTTC
CASSEKGGGPRQETQYF
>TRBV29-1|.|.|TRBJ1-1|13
TGCAGCGTGACAATTTCACGGGACACTGAAGCTTTCTTT
CSVTISRDTEAFF
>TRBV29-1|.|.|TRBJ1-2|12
TGCAGCGGGGGGACACCTAACTATGGCTACACCTTC
CSGGTPNYGYTF
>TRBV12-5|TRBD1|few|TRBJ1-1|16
TGTGCTAGTGGTTTGGTACCCGACAGGGCTAACACTGAAGCTTTCTTT
CASGLVPDRANTEAFF
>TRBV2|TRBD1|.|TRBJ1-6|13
TGTGCCAGCGAGGACAGGGAGAATTCACCCCTCCACTTT
CASEDRENSPLHF
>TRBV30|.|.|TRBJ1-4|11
TGTGCCTGGATACTAGGACAGAGACTGTTTTTT
CAWILGQRLFF
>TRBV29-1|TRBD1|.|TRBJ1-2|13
TGCAGCGTCGCCGGGACAGGAAGCTATGGCTACACCTTC
CSVAGTGSYGYTF
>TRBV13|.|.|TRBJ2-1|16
TGTGCCAGCAGCTTAAATTGGCGGGCCCGACACAATGAGCAGTTCTTC
CASSLNWRARHNEQFF
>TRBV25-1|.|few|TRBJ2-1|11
TGTGCCAGCACAGGGACTTTCGAGCAGTTCTTC
CASTGTFEQFF
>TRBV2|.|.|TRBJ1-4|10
TGTGCCAGCGGTAATGAAAAACTGTTTTTT
CASGNEKLFF
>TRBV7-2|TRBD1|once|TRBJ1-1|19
TGTGCCAGCAGCTTAGCACGCTCGGACAGGGGGCGAATGAACACTGAAGCTTTCTTT
CASSLARSDRGRMNTEAFF
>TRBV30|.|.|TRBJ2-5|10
TGTGCCTGGAGTGGCGAGACCCAGTACTTC
CAWSGETQYF
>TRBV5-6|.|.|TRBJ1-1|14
TGTGCCAGCAGCTTCAGGGCGGTGAACACTGAAGCTTTCTTT
CASSFRAVNTEAFF
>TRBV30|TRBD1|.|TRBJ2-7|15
TGTGCCTGGACTACGGTCCGGGACAGACGCTACGAGCAGTACTTC
CAWTTVRDRRYEQYF
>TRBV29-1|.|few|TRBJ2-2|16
TGCAGCGTTCACCTTCTTGGACAGACGAACACCGGGGAGCTGTTTTTT
CSVHLLGQTNTGELFF
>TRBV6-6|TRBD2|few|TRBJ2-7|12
TGTGCCAGCCTACTAGCGGGAGGCGAGCAGTACTTC
CASLLAGGEQYF
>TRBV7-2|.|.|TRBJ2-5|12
TGTGCCAGCAGCCCTAGCCAAGAGACCCAGTACTTC
CASSPSQETQYF
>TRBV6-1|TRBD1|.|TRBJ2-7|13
TGTGCCAGCAGTGTCGCAGGGGGCTACGAGCAGTACTTC
CASSVAGGYEQYF
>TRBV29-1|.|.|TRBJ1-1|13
TGCAGCGTTCGAGGCAGACTTAACACTGAAGCTTTCTTT
CSVRGRLNTEAFF
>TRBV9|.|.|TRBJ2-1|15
TGTGCCAGCAGCGTAACAGGGTTGGGTCACAATGAGCAGTTCTTC
CASSVTGLGHNEQFF
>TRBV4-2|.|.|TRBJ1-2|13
TGTGCCAGCAGCCAAGTGGGAGGCTATGGCTACACCTTC
CASSQVGGYGYTF
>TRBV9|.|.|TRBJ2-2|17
TGTGCCAGCAGCGTAGATAGTTTCGGGACAAACACCGGGGAGCTGTTTTTT
CASSVDSFGTNTGELFF
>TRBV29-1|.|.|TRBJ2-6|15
TGCAGCGTTGGGACCCTGGCTCCTGGGGCCAACGTCCTGACTTTC
CSVGTLAPGANVLTF
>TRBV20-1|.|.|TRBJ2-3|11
TGCAGTGCTACCCCCACAGATACGCAGTATTTT
CSATPTDTQYF
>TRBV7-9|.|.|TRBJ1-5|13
TGTGCCAGCACAGGGGAGGGCAATCAGCCCCAGCATTTT
CASTGEGNQPQHF
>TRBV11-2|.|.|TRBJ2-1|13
TGTGCCAGCAGCTTCGACTCACTCAATGAGCAGTTCTTC
CASSFDSLNEQFF
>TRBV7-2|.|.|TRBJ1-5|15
TGTGCCAGCAGCCCCATGTGGGGTAGCAATCAGCCCCAGCATTTT
CASSPMWGSNQPQHF
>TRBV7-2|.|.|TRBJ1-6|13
TGTGCCAGCAGCTTACAGGGTTCTTCACCCCTCCACTTT
CASSLQGSSPLHF